The clone carrying this T cell receptor (beta chain) was found a few times. TCRdb passed the 5' RACE reads through MiXCR, listing each CDR3 protein once. Altogether some 60,000 distinct CDR3 sequences are present, roughly 12% being singletons, with the ten largest covering under 1.5%. This sample was taken from a study of early T cells in non-severe SARS-CoV-2 infection. The germline CDR1 and CDR2 sequences are SGHTA and FQGNSA. The length of the CDR3 is 14 residues. Deletions cut 0 bases from V and 0 bases from J, with 6 bases between. The receptor comes from an adult who was a healthcare worker with PCR-confirmed SARS-CoV-2 infection or an uninfected control (not recorded which). This chain connects TRBV7-2 to TRBJ2-7; TRBD2 is a possible D gene (6 bases). Material: whole blood, obtained at baseline. This chain's CDR3 is CASSLASGSYEQYF. The CDR3 DNA reads as TGTGCCAGCAGCTTAGCTAGCGGCTCCTACGAGCAGTACTTC. The full variable domain, in which reference TRBV7-2 and TRBJ2-7 provide the parts outside the CDR3, is GAGVSQSPSNKVTEKGKDVELRCDPISGHTALYWYRQSLGQGLEFLIYFQGNSAPDKSGLPSDRFSAERTGGSVSTLTIQRTQQEDSAVYLCASSLASGSYEQYFGPGTRLTVT.